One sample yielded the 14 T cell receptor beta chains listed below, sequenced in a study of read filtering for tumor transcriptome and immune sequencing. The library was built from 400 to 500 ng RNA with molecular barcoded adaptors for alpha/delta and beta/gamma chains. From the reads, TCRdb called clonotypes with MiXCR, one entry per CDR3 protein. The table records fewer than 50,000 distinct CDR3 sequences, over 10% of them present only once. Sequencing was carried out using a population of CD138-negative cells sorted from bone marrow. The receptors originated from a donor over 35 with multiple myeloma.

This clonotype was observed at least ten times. This CDR3 is CSVVSVAGALGVDTQYF. The CDR3 DNA reads TGCAGCGTTGTTTCTGTAGCGGGGGCGTTGGGGGTGGATACGCAGTATTTT. V and J are TRBV29-1 and TRBJ2-3; 9 bases match TRBD2. The CDR3 is 17 amino acids. Germline CDR1 is SQVTM and CDR2 is ANQGSEA. With 4 bases clipped from V and 6 bases from J, the junction kept 17 bases outside the gene matches.

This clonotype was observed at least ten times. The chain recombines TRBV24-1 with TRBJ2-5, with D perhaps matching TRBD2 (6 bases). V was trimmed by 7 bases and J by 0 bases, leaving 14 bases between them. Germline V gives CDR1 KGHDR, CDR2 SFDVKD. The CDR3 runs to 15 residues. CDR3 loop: CATSGGGLYQETQYF. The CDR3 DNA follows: TGTGCCACCAGCGGTGGGGGGTTGTACCAAGAGACCCAGTACTTC.

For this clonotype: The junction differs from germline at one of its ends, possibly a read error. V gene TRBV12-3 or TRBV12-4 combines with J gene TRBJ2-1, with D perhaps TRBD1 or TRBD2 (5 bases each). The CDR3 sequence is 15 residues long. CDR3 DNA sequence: TGTGCCAGCAACCGGGACGGGATACGTTACAATGAGCGGTTCTTC. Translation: CASNRDGIRYNERFF.

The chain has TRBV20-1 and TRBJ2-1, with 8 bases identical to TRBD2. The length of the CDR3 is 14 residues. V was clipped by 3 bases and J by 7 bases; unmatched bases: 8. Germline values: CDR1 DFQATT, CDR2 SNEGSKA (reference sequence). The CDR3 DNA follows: TGCAGTGCTAGTGCAGGGACTAGTTGGAATGAGCAGTTCTTC. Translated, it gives CSASAGTSWNEQFF.

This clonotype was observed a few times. The CDR3 DNA reads as TGTGCCAGCAGAGCGGGAGGGCCCACAGATACGCAGTATTTT. Protein sequence: CASRAGGPTDTQYF. V usage is TRBV28 and J usage is TRBJ2-3; 10 bases agree with TRBD2. Germline values: CDR1 MDHEN, CDR2 SYDVKM. V was clipped by 6 bases and J by 2 bases; unmatched bases: 2. The CDR3 is 14 amino acids.

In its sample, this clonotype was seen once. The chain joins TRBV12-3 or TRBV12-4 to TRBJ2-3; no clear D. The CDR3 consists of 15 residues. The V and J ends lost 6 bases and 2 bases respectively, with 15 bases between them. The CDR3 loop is CASSRRVAATDTQYF. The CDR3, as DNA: TGTGCCAGCAGCCGCCGCGTGGCGGCCACAGATACGCAGTATTTT.

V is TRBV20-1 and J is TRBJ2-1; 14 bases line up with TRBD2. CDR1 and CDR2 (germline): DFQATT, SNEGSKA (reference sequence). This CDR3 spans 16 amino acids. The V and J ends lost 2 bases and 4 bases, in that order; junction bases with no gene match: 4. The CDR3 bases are TGCAGTGCTAGAAAGACTAGCGGGAGGGCATACAATGAGCAGTTCTTC. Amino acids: CSARKTSGRAYNEQFF.

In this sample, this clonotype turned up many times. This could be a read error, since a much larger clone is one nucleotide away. CDR3 protein: CASSGGTGHYNAQFF. The CDR3 region has the DNA TGCGCCAGCAGCGGGGGGACGGGACACTACAATGCGCAGTTCTTC. This chain links TRBV5-1 with TRBJ2-1, with D possibly being TRBD1 or TRBD2 (6 bases each). CDR3 length equals 15 residues. CDR1 and CDR2 from the germline V gene are SGHRS and YFSETQ. The variable domain in full, with the rest retrieved from reference TRBV5-1 and TRBJ2-1, is KAGVTQTPRYLIKTRGQQVTLSCSPISGHRSVSWYQQTPGQGLQFLFEYFSETQRNKGNFPGRFSGRQFSNSRSEMNVSTLELGDSALYLCASSGGTGHYNAQFFGPGTRLTVL.

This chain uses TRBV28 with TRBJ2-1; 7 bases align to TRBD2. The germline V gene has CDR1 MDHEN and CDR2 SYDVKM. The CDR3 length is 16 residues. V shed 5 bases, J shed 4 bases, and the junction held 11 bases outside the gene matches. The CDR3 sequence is CASSPKTLGLYNEQFF. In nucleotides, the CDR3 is TGTGCCAGCAGTCCCAAAACCTTGGGACTATACAATGAGCAGTTCTTC.

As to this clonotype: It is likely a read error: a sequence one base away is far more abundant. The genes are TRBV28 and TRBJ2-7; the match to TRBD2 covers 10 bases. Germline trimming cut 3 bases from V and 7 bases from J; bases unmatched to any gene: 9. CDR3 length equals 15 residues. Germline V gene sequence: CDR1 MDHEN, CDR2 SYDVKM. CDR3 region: CASSLVSSGSSEQYF. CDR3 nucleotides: TGTGCCAGCAGTTTGGTTTCTAGCGGGAGTAGTGAGCAGTACTTC.

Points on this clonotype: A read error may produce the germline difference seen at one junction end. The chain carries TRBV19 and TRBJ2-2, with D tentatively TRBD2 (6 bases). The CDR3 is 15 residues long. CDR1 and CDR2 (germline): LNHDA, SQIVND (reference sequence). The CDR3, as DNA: TGTGCCAGTAGTAATTATTCCGCCGGAGCCGGGGGGCTGTTTTTT. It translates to CASSNYSAGAGGLFF.

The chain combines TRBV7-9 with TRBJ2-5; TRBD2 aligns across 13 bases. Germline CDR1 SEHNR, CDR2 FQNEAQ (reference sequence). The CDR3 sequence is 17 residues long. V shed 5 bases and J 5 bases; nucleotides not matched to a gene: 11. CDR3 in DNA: TGTGCCAGCAGCCCGATCGGACTAGCGGGAGACGTGGAGACCCAGTACTTC. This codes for CASSPIGLAGDVETQYF.

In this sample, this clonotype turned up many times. The CDR3 DNA follows: TGCAGCGTTGACAGACAGTGGGAAGAGACCCAGTACTTC. This sequence encodes CSVDRQWEETQYF. The chain uses TRBV29-1 and TRBJ2-5; possibly TRBD1 for D (5 bases). CDR1 SQVTM and CDR2 ANQGSEA come from the germline V gene. The length of the CDR3 is 13 residues. Trimming left V 3 bases short and J 3 bases short, with 11 bases between.

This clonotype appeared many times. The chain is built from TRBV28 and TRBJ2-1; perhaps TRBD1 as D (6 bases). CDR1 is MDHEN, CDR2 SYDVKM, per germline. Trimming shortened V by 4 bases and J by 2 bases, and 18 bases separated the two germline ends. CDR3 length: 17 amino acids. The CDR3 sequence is CASSSRRQVWPYNEQFF. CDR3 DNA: TGTGCCAGCAGTTCTCGAAGACAGGTGTGGCCCTACAATGAGCAGTTCTTC.